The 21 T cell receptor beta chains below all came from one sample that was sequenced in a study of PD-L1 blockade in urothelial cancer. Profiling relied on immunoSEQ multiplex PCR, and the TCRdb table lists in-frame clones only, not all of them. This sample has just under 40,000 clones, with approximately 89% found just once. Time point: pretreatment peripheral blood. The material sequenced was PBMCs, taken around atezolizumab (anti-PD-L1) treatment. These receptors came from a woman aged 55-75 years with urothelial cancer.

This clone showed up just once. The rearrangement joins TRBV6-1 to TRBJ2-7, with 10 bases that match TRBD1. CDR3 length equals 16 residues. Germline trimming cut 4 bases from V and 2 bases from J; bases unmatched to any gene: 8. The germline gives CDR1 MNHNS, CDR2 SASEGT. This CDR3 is CASSASAGTGAYEQYF. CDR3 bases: TGTGCCAGCAGTGCTTCTGCCGGGACAGGGGCCTACGAGCAGTACTTC.

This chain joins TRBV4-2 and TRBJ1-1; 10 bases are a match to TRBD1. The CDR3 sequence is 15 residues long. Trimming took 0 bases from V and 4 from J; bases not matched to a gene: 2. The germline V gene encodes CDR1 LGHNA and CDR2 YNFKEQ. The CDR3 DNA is TGTGCCAGCAGCCAAGAGTGGACAGGGGGCACTGAAGCTTTCTTT. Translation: CASSQEWTGGTEAFF.

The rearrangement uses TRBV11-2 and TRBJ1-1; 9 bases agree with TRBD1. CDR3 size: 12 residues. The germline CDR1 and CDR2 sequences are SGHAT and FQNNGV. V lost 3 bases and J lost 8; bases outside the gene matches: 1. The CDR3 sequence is CASSFGTGEAFF. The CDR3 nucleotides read TGTGCCAGCAGCTTCGGGACAGGGGAAGCTTTCTTT.

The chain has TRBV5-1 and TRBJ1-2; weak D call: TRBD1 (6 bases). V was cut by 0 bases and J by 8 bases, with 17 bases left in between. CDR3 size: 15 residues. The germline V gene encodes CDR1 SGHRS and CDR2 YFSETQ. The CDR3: CASSLDGQTTSGYTF. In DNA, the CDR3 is TGCGCCAGCAGCTTGGACGGACAGACGACTAGCGGCTACACCTTC.

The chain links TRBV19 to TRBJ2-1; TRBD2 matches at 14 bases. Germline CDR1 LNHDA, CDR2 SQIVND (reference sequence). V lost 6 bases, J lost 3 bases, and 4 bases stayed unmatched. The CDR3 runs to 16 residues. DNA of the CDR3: TGTGCCAGTAGGCTGGGACTAGCGGGGGACTACAATGAGCAGTTCTTC. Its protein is CASRLGLAGDYNEQFF.

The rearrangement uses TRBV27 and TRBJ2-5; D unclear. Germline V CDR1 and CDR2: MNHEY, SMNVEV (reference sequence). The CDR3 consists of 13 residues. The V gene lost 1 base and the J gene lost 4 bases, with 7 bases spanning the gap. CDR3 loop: CASSLFTGETQYF. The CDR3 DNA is TGTGCCAGCAGTTTATTCACCGGAGAGACCCAGTACTTC.

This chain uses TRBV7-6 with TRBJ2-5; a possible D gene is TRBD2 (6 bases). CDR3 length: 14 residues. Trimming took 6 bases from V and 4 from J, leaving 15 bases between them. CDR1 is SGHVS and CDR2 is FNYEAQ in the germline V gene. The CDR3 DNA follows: TGTGCCAGCAGACGAGCGGGTCCGAGAGAGACCCAGTACTTC. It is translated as CASRRAGPRETQYF.

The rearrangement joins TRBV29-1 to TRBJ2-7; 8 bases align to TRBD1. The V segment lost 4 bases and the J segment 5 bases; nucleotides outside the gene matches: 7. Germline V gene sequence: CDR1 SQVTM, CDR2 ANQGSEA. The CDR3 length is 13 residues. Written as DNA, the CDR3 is TGCAGCGTTGCGCCAGGGGGCGAAAACGAGCAGTACTTC. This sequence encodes CSVAPGGENEQYF.

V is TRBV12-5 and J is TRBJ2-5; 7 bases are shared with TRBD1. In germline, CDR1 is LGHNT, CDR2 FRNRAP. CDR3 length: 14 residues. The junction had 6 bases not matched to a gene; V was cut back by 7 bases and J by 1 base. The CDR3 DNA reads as TGTGCTAGTGCCTCGGGACAGCTCCAAGAGACCCAGTACTTC. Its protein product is CASASGQLQETQYF.

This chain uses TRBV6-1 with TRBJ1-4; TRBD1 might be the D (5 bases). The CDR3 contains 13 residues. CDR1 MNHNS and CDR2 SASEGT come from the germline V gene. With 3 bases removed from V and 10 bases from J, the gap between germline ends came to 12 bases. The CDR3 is CASSDTDNLKLFF. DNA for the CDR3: TGTGCCAGCAGTGACACGGACAATCTAAAACTGTTTTTT.

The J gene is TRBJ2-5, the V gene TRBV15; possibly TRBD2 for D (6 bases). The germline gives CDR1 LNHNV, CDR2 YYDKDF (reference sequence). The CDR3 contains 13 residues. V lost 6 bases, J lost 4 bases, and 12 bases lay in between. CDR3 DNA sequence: TGTGCCACCAGGGAGCTGGGGGGAGAGACCCAGTACTTC. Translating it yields CATRELGGETQYF.

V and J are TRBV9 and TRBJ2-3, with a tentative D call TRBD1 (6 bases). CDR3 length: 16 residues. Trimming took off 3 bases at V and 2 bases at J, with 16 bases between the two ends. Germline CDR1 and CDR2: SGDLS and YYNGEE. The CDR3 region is CASSGRGFLFTDTQYF. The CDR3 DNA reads TGTGCCAGCAGCGGCAGGGGTTTTTTATTCACAGATACGCAGTATTTT.

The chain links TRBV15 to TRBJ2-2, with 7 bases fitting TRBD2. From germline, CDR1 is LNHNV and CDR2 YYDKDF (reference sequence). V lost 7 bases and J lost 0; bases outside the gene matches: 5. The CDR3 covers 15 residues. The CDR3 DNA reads TGTGCCACCATTGAAGCGGGATCGAACACCGGGGAGCTGTTTTTT. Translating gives CATIEAGSNTGELFF.

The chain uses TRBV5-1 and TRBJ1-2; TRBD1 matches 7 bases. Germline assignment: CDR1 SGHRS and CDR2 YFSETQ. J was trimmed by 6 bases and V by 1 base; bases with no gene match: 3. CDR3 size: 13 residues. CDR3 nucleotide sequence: TGCGCCAGCAGCTTGTCAGGGGGACATGGCTACACCTTC. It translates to CASSLSGGHGYTF.

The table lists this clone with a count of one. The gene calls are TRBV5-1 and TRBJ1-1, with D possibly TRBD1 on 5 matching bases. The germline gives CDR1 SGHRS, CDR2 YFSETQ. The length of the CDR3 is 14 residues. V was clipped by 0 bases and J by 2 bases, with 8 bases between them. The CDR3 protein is CASSLGQKNTEAFF. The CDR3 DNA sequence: TGCGCCAGCAGCTTGGGACAGAAAAACACTGAAGCTTTCTTT.

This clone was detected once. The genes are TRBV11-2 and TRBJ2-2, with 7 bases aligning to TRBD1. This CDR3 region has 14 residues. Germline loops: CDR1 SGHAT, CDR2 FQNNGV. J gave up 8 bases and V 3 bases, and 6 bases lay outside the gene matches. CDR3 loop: CASSFRQGNGELFF. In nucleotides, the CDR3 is TGTGCCAGCAGCTTTAGACAGGGAAATGGGGAGCTGTTTTTT.

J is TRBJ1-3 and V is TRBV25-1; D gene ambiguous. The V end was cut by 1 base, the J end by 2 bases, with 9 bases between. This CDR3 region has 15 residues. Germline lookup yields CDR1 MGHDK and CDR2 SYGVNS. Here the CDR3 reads CASSESGSPGNTIYF. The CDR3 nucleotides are TGTGCCAGCAGTGAATCGGGTAGTCCTGGAAACACCATATATTTT.

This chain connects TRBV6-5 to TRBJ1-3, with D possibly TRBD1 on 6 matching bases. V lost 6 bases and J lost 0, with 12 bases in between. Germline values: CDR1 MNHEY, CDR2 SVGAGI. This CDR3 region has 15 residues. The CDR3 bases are TGTGCCAGCAGCCCAGGACAGCTCTCTGGAAACACCATATATTTT. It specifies CASSPGQLSGNTIYF.

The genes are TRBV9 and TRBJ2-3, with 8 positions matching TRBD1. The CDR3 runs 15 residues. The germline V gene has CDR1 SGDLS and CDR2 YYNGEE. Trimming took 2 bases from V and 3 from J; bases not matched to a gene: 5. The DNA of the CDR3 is TGTGCCAGCAGCGTCGGACAGGGTGGTACAGATACGCAGTATTTT. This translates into CASSVGQGGTDTQYF.

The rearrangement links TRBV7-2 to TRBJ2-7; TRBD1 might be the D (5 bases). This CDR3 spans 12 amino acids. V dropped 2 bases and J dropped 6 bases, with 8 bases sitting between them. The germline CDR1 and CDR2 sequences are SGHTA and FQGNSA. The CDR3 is CASSLFRAEQYF. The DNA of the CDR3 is TGTGCCAGCAGCTTATTCAGGGCCGAGCAGTACTTC.

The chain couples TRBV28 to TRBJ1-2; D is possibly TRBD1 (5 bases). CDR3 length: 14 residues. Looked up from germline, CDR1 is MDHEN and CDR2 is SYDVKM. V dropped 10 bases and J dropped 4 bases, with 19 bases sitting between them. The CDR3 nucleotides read TGTGCCACCCACGTCTCCCAGGGTGCCTATGGCTACACCTTC. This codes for CATHVSQGAYGYTF.